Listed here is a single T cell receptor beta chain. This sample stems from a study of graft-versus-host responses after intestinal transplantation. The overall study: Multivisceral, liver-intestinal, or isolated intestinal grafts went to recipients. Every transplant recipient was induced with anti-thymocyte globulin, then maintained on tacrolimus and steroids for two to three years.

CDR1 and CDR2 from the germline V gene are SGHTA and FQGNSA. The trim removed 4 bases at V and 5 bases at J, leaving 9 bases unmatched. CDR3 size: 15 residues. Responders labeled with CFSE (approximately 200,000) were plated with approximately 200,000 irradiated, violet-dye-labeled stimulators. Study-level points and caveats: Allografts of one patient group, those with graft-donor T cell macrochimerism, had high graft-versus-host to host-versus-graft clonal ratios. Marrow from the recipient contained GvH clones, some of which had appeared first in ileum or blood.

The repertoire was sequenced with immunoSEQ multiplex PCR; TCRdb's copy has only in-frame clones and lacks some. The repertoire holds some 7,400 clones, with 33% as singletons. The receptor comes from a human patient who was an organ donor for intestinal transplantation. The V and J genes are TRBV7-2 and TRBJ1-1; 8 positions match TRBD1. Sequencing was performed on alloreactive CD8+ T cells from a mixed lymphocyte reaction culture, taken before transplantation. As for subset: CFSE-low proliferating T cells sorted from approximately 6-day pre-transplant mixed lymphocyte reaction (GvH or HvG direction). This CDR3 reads CASSSRTGLGTEAFF. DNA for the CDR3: TGTGCCAGCAGCTCCCGGACAGGGCTGGGAACTGAAGCTTTCTTT.